The 23 T cell receptor beta chains presented below share a single source sample, sequenced in a study of T cells in Graves' hyperthyroidism and ophthalmopathy. The investigators amplified TCR beta CDR3 regions from RNA transcripts. A set of HTBI primers served as the primers for a first-round RT-PCR of the TCR CDR3. TCRdb analysed the multiplex PCR reads with MiXCR anew, one entry per CDR3 protein. The top ten hold 10% of the sample, which has more than 650,000 distinct CDR3 sequences, around 15% seen once. Sequencing used blood. The receptors were sampled from a young woman with Graves' hyperthyroidism.

This clonotype was counted ten times or more. This rearrangement joins TRBV30 to TRBJ1-1, with a possible D match to TRBD1 (5 bases). V shed 2 bases and J shed 5 bases, with 21 bases lying between them. This CDR3 has 16 residues. Germline V gene data show CDR1 as GTSNPN and CDR2 as SVGIG (reference sequence). CDR3 nucleotides: TGTGCCTGGAGTTTTTCGAAGGGGCTCCTGGGGACTGAAGCTTTCTTT. Amino acids: CAWSFSKGLLGTEAFF.

There are a few counts of this clonotype. The chain links TRBV11-3 to TRBJ2-2; D perhaps matches TRBD2 (6 bases). Germline-derived CDR1 and CDR2 are SGHNT and YENEEA. Trimming pared 5 bases from V and 3 bases from J, leaving 16 bases between. The CDR3 contains 16 residues. The CDR3 is CASSPRVSGYTGELFF. CDR3 nucleotide sequence: TGTGCCAGCAGCCCCCGGGTTAGCGGCTACACCGGGGAGCTGTTTTTT.

This chain links TRBV12-3 or TRBV12-4 with TRBJ2-2; tentative D call: TRBD1 (6 bases). This CDR3 has 14 amino acids. V lost 11 bases to trimming and J lost 5 bases, with 18 bases between them. The CDR3 loop is CASEKGQGTGELFF. The CDR3 DNA reads TGTGCCTCGGAAAAGGGTCAGGGGACCGGGGAGCTGTTTTTT.

This clonotype was detected ten times or more. The rearrangement joins TRBV20-1 to TRBJ1-5, with TRBD1 matching 7 bases. After removal of 4 bases from V and 0 bases from J, the junction contained 3 bases not matched to a gene. The germline V gene encodes CDR1 DFQATT and CDR2 SNEGSKA (reference sequence). This CDR3 is 14 amino acids long. In DNA form, the CDR3 reads TGCAGTGCTAAGGACAGGTATAGCAATCAGCCCCAGCATTTT. Translated: CSAKDRYSNQPQHF.

This clonotype was detected only a few times. The rearrangement joins TRBV5-4 to TRBJ2-2; TRBD2 matches at 7 bases. This CDR3 is 16 amino acids long. The V and J ends lost 0 bases and 0 bases, in that order; junction bases with no gene match: 2. CDR1 and CDR2 from the germline V gene are SGHNT and YYREEE (reference sequence). CDR3 nucleotide sequence: TGTGCCAGCAGCTTGGTTGCGGGAGCGAACACCGGGGAGCTGTTTTTT. Amino acid sequence: CASSLVAGANTGELFF.

This clonotype was counted only a few times. The chain has TRBV28 and TRBJ2-7; D is uncertain. Germline values: CDR1 MDHEN, CDR2 SYDVKM. The CDR3 covers 15 residues. V was cut by 1 base and J by 0 bases, with 10 bases left in between. CDR3 sequence reads: CASSLSASPSYEQYF. The CDR3 region has the DNA TGTGCCAGCAGTTTATCGGCTAGTCCCTCCTACGAGCAGTACTTC.

This chain joins TRBV4-1 and TRBJ1-5; a weak D match, TRBD1 (5 bases). This CDR3 has 14 residues. Germline V gene lookup returns CDR1 MGHRA and CDR2 YSYEKL. Trimming shortened V by 0 bases and J by 6 bases, and 9 bases separated the two germline ends. CDR3 sequence (DNA): TGCGCCAGCAGCCAAGAGGGGGTCGTTCAGCCCCAGCATTTT. Translated, it gives CASSQEGVVQPQHF.

This clonotype was recorded many times. The chain is built from TRBV7-2 and TRBJ1-6, with D uncertain. CDR1 SGHTA and CDR2 FQGNSA come from the germline V gene. The length of the CDR3 is 13 residues. Trimming pared 5 bases from V and 11 bases from J, leaving 13 bases between. Written as DNA, the CDR3 is TGTGCCAGCAGCGGCTTTGTAATAACACCCCTCCACTTT. Translation: CASSGFVITPLHF. The full variable domain, completed using reference TRBV7-2 and TRBJ1-6, is GAGVSQSPSNKVTEKGKDVELRCDPISGHTALYWYRQSLGQGLEFLIYFQGNSAPDKSGLPSDRFSAERTGGSVSTLTIQRTQQEDSAVYLCASSGFVITPLHFGNGTRLTVT.

This clonotype was detected many times. The V call is TRBV5-1, the J call TRBJ2-7, with a possible D match to TRBD1 (6 bases). Trimming left V 2 bases short and J 6 bases short, with 21 bases between. The CDR3 has 16 amino acids. Germline loops: CDR1 SGHRS, CDR2 YFSETQ. DNA for the CDR3: TGCGCCAGCAGCTTCTACAGGGCCGGGTCGAACCCCGAGCAGTACTTC. It codes for CASSFYRAGSNPEQYF. Full variable domain (missing parts from reference TRBV5-1 and TRBJ2-7): KAGVTQTPRYLIKTRGQQVTLSCSPISGHRSVSWYQQTPGQGLQFLFEYFSETQRNKGNFPGRFSGRQFSNSRSEMNVSTLELGDSALYLCASSFYRAGSNPEQYFGPGTRLTVT.

The V gene is TRBV7-9, the J gene TRBJ2-1, with 10 bases lining up with TRBD2. The germline V gene has CDR1 SEHNR and CDR2 FQNEAQ (reference sequence). V gave up 11 bases and J gave up 4 bases; unmatched junction bases: 14. The CDR3 runs 16 residues. CDR3 sequence: CAGRESGRAGYNEQFF. The CDR3 nucleotides read TGTGCCGGAAGGGAAAGCGGGAGGGCCGGGTACAATGAGCAGTTCTTC.

This clonotype was observed a few times. The chain employs TRBV20-1 and TRBJ2-3; TRBD2 agrees at 7 bases. Trimming at V came to 8 bases and at J to 4 bases, leaving 12 bases not matched to a gene. The length of the CDR3 is 14 residues. Germline V gene data show CDR1 as DFQATT and CDR2 as SNEGSKA (reference sequence). CDR3 loop: CSPKGGAVADTQYF. CDR3 nucleotides: TGCAGTCCAAAGGGAGGGGCAGTAGCAGATACGCAGTATTTT.

As concerns this clonotype: Germline and junction disagree at one end, which may indicate a read error. The chain carries TRBV28 and TRBJ1-1, with a possible D match to TRBD1 (6 bases). Germline CDR1 is MDHEN and CDR2 is SYDVKM. The CDR3 consists of 13 residues. The CDR3 is CTSCGGPLSEAFF. CDR3 coding DNA: TGTACCAGTTGTGGGGGGCCCCTTTCTGAAGCTTTCTTT.

This clonotype was counted a few times. This chain connects TRBV14 to TRBJ1-1, with 8 bases matching TRBD1. The CDR3 runs 18 residues. After removal of 1 base from V and 0 bases from J, the junction contained 10 bases not matched to a gene. Germline V gene sequence: CDR1 SGHDN, CDR2 FVKESK. The chain's CDR3 is CASSQVTYRGSLNTEAFF. CDR3 bases: TGTGCCAGCAGCCAAGTCACGTACAGGGGGTCCTTGAACACTGAAGCTTTCTTT.

The chain is built from TRBV12-3 or TRBV12-4 and TRBJ2-2; 11 bases match TRBD2. The CDR3 loop spans 15 amino acids. Trimming cost V 7 bases and J 8 bases; bases outside gene matches: 9. CDR3 amino acids: CASTPGLAVAGELFF. The CDR3, as DNA: TGTGCCAGCACCCCGGGACTAGCGGTTGCAGGGGAGCTGTTTTTT.

In its sample, this clonotype was seen many times. The chain uses TRBV7-9 and TRBJ2-5, with no clear D. Germline-derived CDR1 and CDR2 are SEHNR and FQNEAQ (reference sequence). CDR3 length equals 13 residues. Trimming cost V 1 base and J 5 bases, with 8 bases left between them. The CDR3 region is CASSLGPRETQYF. Here the CDR3 DNA reads TGTGCCAGCAGCTTAGGCCCGAGGGAGACCCAGTACTTC.

The chain uses TRBV4-1 and TRBJ2-7; 7 nucleotides align to TRBD2. The CDR3 length is 16 residues. Germline trimming cut 1 base from V and 0 bases from J; bases unmatched to any gene: 6. Germline CDR1 is MGHRA and CDR2 is YSYEKL. CDR3 bases: TGCGCCAGCAGCCAAGGACTAGCCTCAAGCTCCTACGAGCAGTACTTC. Translating gives CASSQGLASSSYEQYF.

This clonotype was counted ten times or more. V and J are TRBV4-3 and TRBJ1-1; 9 nucleotides match TRBD1. CDR1 and CDR2 from the germline V gene are LGHNA and YSLEER. Germline trimming cut 1 base from V and 6 bases from J; bases unmatched to any gene: 6. The CDR3 length is 15 residues. CDR3 in DNA: TGCGCCAGCAGCCAAGGACAGGGGGTTAGGTCTGAAGCTTTCTTT. Its protein is CASSQGQGVRSEAFF.

This clonotype was seen repeatedly, ten times or more. The J gene is TRBJ1-2, the V gene TRBV5-6; perhaps TRBD1 as D (5 bases). There are 19 residues in the CDR3. Germline V gene data show CDR1 as SGHDT and CDR2 as YYEEEE. The germline V and J ends were trimmed by 1 base and 0 bases, with 22 bases remaining between them. The CDR3 DNA reads TGTGCCAGCAGCTTGTTAACCTATCGGGGGAAGGAAGCTAACTATGGCTACACCTTC. Residues: CASSLLTYRGKEANYGYTF.

This clonotype was found a few times. The rearrangement links TRBV19 to TRBJ2-7, with a weak D call TRBD2 (6 bases). With 5 bases removed from V and 6 bases from J, the gap between germline ends came to 17 bases. The CDR3 loop spans 14 amino acids. The germline gives CDR1 LNHDA, CDR2 SQIVND (reference sequence). The CDR3 reads CASSPQGGKREQYF. CDR3 in DNA: TGTGCCAGTAGTCCCCAGGGCGGGAAGCGCGAGCAGTACTTC.

Worth noting for this clonotype: One end of the junction fails to match germline, which may point to a read error. This sequence joins TRBV19 and TRBJ1-1, with TRBD1 matching 9 bases. CDR3 size: 14 residues. Germline CDR1 reads LNHDA; CDR2 reads SQIVND (reference sequence). In nucleotides, the CDR3 is TGCGCCAGTTGGGGGACAGGGAAGAACACTGAAGCTTTCTTT. Translated, it gives CASWGTGKNTEAFF. Full variable domain (remainder filled in from reference TRBV19 and TRBJ1-1): DGGITQSPKYLFRKEGQNVTLSCEQNLNHDAMYWYRQDPGQGLRLIYYSQIVNDFQKGDIAEGYSVSREKKESFPLTVTSAQKNPTAFYLCASWGTGKNTEAFFGQGTRLTVV.

This clonotype was observed many times. The chain links TRBV20-1 to TRBJ2-3, with D uncertain. CDR3 length: 11 amino acids. Per germline, CDR1 DFQATT and CDR2 SNEGSKA (reference sequence). The germline V and J ends were trimmed by 1 base and 4 bases, with 3 bases remaining between them. For the CDR3, the DNA is TGCAGTGCTAGAGTCGCAGATACGCAGTATTTT. Its protein is CSARVADTQYF.

This clonotype has ten or more counts. The chain has TRBV15 and TRBJ2-3; TRBD2 agrees at 14 bases. Per germline, CDR1 LNHNV and CDR2 YYDKDF (reference sequence). V lost 1 base, J lost 6 bases, and 6 bases stayed unmatched. This CDR3 is built from 17 residues. CDR3 nucleotides: TGTGCCACCAGCAGAGCCGGACTAGCGGGAGGCTCGGATACGCAGTATTTT. The encoded protein is CATSRAGLAGGSDTQYF.

In its sample, this clonotype was seen many times. This rearrangement joins TRBV27 to TRBJ2-7, with TRBD1 identical over 7 bases. The V and J ends lost 4 bases and 4 bases, in that order; junction bases with no gene match: 4. Germline CDR1 MNHEY, CDR2 SMNVEV (reference sequence). CDR3 size: 13 residues. Here the CDR3 reads CASSSWDSYEQYF. CDR3 coding DNA: TGTGCCAGCAGTTCGTGGGACAGTTACGAGCAGTACTTC.